A selection of T cell receptor beta chains follows, all from one sample in a study of liver allograft versus peripheral blood T cells. TCRdb re-derived calls from the reads in MiXCR, one entry per CDR3 protein. The sample consists of approximately 12,000 distinct CDR3 sequences, about 23% of them appearing once. The receptors come from a human patient who had a liver transplant. A subset of T cells may come from the graft donor. CDR3s leave out the opening cysteine and the closing phenylalanine or tryptophan. D genes are given only for firm matches.

D,J,V,CDR3
TRBD2,TRBJ2-7,TRBV19,ASSIGGIGSDSYEQY
.,TRBJ1-2,TRBV12-3/TRBV12-4,ASSTRTDNYGYT
.,TRBJ2-7,TRBV29-1,SVSTDSYEQY
.,TRBJ1-4,TRBV18,ASSPSSNEKLF
.,TRBJ1-2,TRBV20-1,SARRGARQGPYGYT
TRBD1,TRBJ1-6,TRBV19,ASNRKGANSPLH
.,TRBJ2-7,TRBV12-3/TRBV12-4,ASSQTGHWSKFSYEQY
TRBD1,TRBJ1-2,TRBV2,ASRNAGTGVAGYT
.,TRBJ1-3,TRBV7-2,ASSWGAGNTIY
TRBD1,TRBJ2-3,TRBV12-3/TRBV12-4,ASSPGGFTQY
.,TRBJ1-4,TRBV12-3/TRBV12-4,ASSFGPSGRLF
.,TRBJ2-7,TRBV6-1,ASSEAEKTGHLGHYEQY
TRBD1,TRBJ2-7,TRBV18,ASSLDRAHEQY
TRBD1,TRBJ1-5,TRBV6-1,ASRWGQGAGQPQH
.,TRBJ1-1,TRBV12-3/TRBV12-4,ASSASRVNTEAF
TRBD1,TRBJ1-2,TRBV7-9,ASSSRGRGGAANYGYT
.,TRBJ1-2,TRBV30,AWSNSGNPRGYT
TRBD1,TRBJ1-1,TRBV5-6,ASRPTGATEAF
.,TRBJ1-1,TRBV18,ASSGGRSDTEAF
TRBD1,TRBJ1-6,TRBV12-3/TRBV12-4,ASSQTGGASPLH
.,TRBJ1-1,TRBV15,ATSRDPNTEAF
TRBD1,TRBJ2-1,TRBV20-1,SANLLDRGYNEQF
.,TRBJ1-2,TRBV18,ASSPGAGALYGYT
.,TRBJ1-2,TRBV5-5,ASRAGAFRLANYGYT
TRBD1,TRBJ1-3,TRBV6-8,ATEWDSLRYSGNTIY
.,TRBJ1-2,TRBV7-9,ASTYTDRDRYGYT
TRBD1,TRBJ1-5,TRBV20-1,SARSPRTGDQPQH
.,TRBJ2-7,TRBV6-1,ASRAPRGDRYEQY
.,TRBJ2-3,TRBV19,ASSRDSQGDTQY
.,TRBJ2-2,TRBV6-5,ASSYSNLRGARTGELF
.,TRBJ1-6,TRBV5-4,ASSVDRASPLH
TRBD1,TRBJ1-1,TRBV20-1,SAFHRGRTEAF
TRBD1,TRBJ1-4,TRBV10-2,ASQRQGNEKLF
.,TRBJ1-2,TRBV30,AWAWGGGYT
TRBD1,TRBJ1-4,TRBV6-1,ASSGQGPFALEKLF
TRBD1,TRBJ1-2,TRBV20-1,SARDPRQGAGGYT
.,TRBJ1-3,TRBV20-1,SAGGQGNTIY
.,TRBJ2-7,TRBV7-2,ASSLQAGTYEQY
.,TRBJ1-4,TRBV7-2,ASSLALWDLTLGKLF
TRBD1,TRBJ1-6,TRBV6-5,ASSFATGGGLPLH
TRBD1,TRBJ1-2,TRBV6-5,ASSFRDRVNGYT
.,TRBJ2-3,TRBV19,ASSRGSQRQTTSTDTQY
.,TRBJ1-3,TRBV12-3/TRBV12-4,ASSPLPLSGNTIY
TRBD1,TRBJ1-5,TRBV11-2,ASSPTGDSYSNQPQH
.,TRBJ2-7,TRBV6-1,ASRAIGQTVYEQY
TRBD1,TRBJ2-6,TRBV6-1,ASKVWAGGTGANVLT
TRBD1,TRBJ1-6,TRBV28,ASSPGGGTGYNSPLH
TRBD2,TRBJ2-5,TRBV19,ASSSGRTETQY
.,TRBJ2-5,TRBV20-1,SARAGPGWEIWRDQY
.,TRBJ2-5,TRBV10-3,AISEVGDIDQETQY
.,TRBJ1-1,TRBV14,ASSAPGGVAF
.,TRBJ2-3,TRBV6-2/TRBV6-3,ASSRQGDTQY